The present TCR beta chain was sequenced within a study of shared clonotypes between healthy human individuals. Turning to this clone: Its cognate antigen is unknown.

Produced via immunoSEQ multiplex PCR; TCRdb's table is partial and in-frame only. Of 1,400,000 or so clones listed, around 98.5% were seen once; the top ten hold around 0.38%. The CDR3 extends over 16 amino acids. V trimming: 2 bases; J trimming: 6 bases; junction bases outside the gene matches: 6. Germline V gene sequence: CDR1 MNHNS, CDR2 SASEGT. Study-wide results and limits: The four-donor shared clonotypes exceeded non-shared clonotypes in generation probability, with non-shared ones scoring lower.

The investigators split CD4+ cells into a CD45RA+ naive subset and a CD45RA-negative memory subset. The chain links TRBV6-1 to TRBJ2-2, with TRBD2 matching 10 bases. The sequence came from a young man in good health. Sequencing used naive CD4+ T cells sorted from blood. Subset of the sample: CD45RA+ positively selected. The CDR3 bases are TGTGCCAGCAGTGAACTAGCGGGAGTTTACGCCGGGGAGCTGTTTTTT. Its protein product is CASSELAGVYAGELFF.